The rows below give T cell receptor beta chains drawn from one sample of a study of shared T cell receptors in the human thymus. Only in-frame clones appear in the TCRdb table, and some are missing; sequencing was by immunoSEQ multiplex PCR. The repertoire holds about 380,000 clones, with 85% to 95% as singletons. The specimen was thymocytes. These receptors were obtained from a human donor. Each CDR3 is given with its conserved first and last residue. Size is stated for part of the rows, as once, few or many counts, or as a class when the clone is expanded.

J,size,V,CDR3
TRBJ1-5,-,TRBV28,CASGRTYSNQPQHF
TRBJ2-1,-,TRBV6-5,CASSSPRWDEQFF
TRBJ2-1,-,TRBV30,CAWAGDRRSYNEQFF
TRBJ1-5,few,TRBV6-1,CASSEVWDVVQPQHF
TRBJ2-7,-,TRBV7-2,CASSRTASGTSGSYEQYF
TRBJ1-5,-,TRBV28,CASSSRGRGNQPQHF
TRBJ1-5,-,TRBV6-5,CASRSRANQPQHF
TRBJ2-3,-,TRBV14,CASSQELTSGKRTDTQYF
TRBJ2-7,-,TRBV14,CASSRRLAGDYEQYF
TRBJ2-3,-,TRBV28,CASSRKGLAGGSTDTQYF
TRBJ2-7,once,TRBV23-1,CASSHRTGTASSYEQYF
TRBJ2-7,-,TRBV23-1,CASSRGVEQYF
TRBJ2-3,-,TRBV6-5,CASSDIKGLLDTQYF
TRBJ2-5,once,TRBV27,CASSGERLAVQETQYF
TRBJ2-7,few,TRBV11-2,CASSLVSGDRRF
TRBJ2-6,-,TRBV4-1,CASSQGEAEAGANVLTF
TRBJ1-2,-,TRBV27,CASNGCSGQGACGYTF
TRBJ2-3,-,TRBV5-1,CATADGNTDTQYF
TRBJ2-1,-,TRBV30,CAWSEAGAHNEQFF
TRBJ2-7,-,TRBV27,CASSSGRSFSYEQYF
TRBJ2-7,once,TRBV28,CASRRTVGTYEQYF
TRBJ2-1,-,TRBV11-3,CASSLVSGTSSYNEQFF
TRBJ2-1,-,TRBV5-1,CASSLVVGTGPIAYNEQFF
TRBJ2-2,-,TRBV14,CASSPSGVGELFF
TRBJ1-2,-,TRBV6-1,CASSEAGKTPGYGYTF
TRBJ2-1,-,TRBV14,CASSLTSYNEQFF
TRBJ2-5,-,TRBV10-3,CAISGSSVAQETQYF
TRBJ2-7,-,TRBV7-9,CASSHALGTGYEQYF
TRBJ1-2,-,TRBV7-9,CASSLARTGEGGYTF
TRBJ2-1,-,TRBV9,CASSVRFGNSYNEQFF
TRBJ2-7,-,TRBV4-3,CASSQDLGARGVGEQYF
TRBJ2-7,-,TRBV4-1,CASSQEASGRWYEQYF
TRBJ1-2,-,TRBV28,CASTMGQGRYGYTF
TRBJ2-7,-,TRBV28,CASSSPLPRGSYEQYF
TRBJ1-2,-,TRBV4-3,CASRADSPGVNYGYTF
TRBJ2-2,-,TRBV28,CASKIGGELFF
TRBJ1-2,-,TRBV28,CASSDLRGSLFFYGYTF
TRBJ2-3,-,TRBV7-3,CASSLVLAGSTDTQYF
TRBJ2-2,-,TRBV14,CASSSVPRALNTGELFF
TRBJ2-7,-,TRBV28,CASMPSAYEQYF
TRBJ2-7,-,TRBV5-4,CASSLKTTGSKLSLTYEQYF
TRBJ2-5,-,TRBV15,CATSSRGLETQYF
TRBJ2-1,-,TRBV6-5,CASSPSGLWQFF
TRBJ1-2,-,TRBV29-1,CSVEDGERAGGYTF
TRBJ2-5,-,TRBV9,CASSVRQQETQYF
TRBJ2-1,-,TRBV5-6,CASSLASPFDEQFF
TRBJ2-7,-,TRBV11-3,CASSPTTSGIYEQYF
TRBJ2-3,-,TRBV18,CASSLDRAVDTQYF
TRBJ2-1,-,TRBV5-1,CASSHQTGVLLGEQFF
TRBJ1-2,-,TRBV28,CASSSGINYGYTF
TRBJ1-1,-,TRBV27,CASSFYPPIGTGGKGTEAFF
TRBJ2-2,-,TRBV28,CASSSAPGTQNTGELFF
TRBJ1-2,few,TRBV28,CASTGVYGYTF